The rows below give T cell receptor beta chains drawn from one sample of a study of T cell repertoires in cytomegalovirus infection. TCRdb re-analysed the reads in MiXCR, keeping a single row per CDR3 protein. The sample yields some 920,000 distinct CDR3 sequences, around a third seen once. No antigens are known for them. The sample consisted of cultured CD8+ T cells from PBMCs, taken from culture after CMV antigen stimulation. The receptors here all came from a human donor in good health (CMV status not recorded). Some clones in this sample may be carry-over from other donors' samples. The CDR3 runs from the conserved cysteine through the conserved F or W. Each record gives: V gene, J gene, D gene, clone size, CDR3 DNA, CDR3 protein. D genes are given only for firm matches. A row's size may be missing; if present it is once, few, many or a size class.

V gene: TRBV7-6; J gene: TRBJ1-6; D gene: NA; clone size: NA; CDR3 DNA: TGTGCCAGCAGCAAGGGGTTCTATAATTCACCCCTCCACTTT; CDR3 protein: CASSKGFYNSPLHF
V gene: TRBV20-1; J gene: TRBJ2-7; D gene: TRBD1; clone size: NA; CDR3 DNA: TGCAGTGCTAAGGGACAGGGTAGCTCCTACGAGCAGTACTTC; CDR3 protein: CSAKGQGSSYEQYF
V gene: TRBV27; J gene: TRBJ1-3; D gene: NA; clone size: few; CDR3 DNA: TGTGCCAGCAGCTTTCAGGGGTACTCTGGAAACACCATATATTTT; CDR3 protein: CASSFQGYSGNTIYF
V gene: TRBV5-1; J gene: TRBJ2-1; D gene: TRBD1; clone size: NA; CDR3 DNA: TGCGCCAGCAGCTTTAAAGGGGGCTATGAGCAGTTCTTC; CDR3 protein: CASSFKGGYEQFF
V gene: TRBV6-5; J gene: TRBJ1-6; D gene: NA; clone size: few; CDR3 DNA: TGTGCCAGTCAGACGGAAAGCTCCTATAATTCACCCCTCCACTTT; CDR3 protein: CASQTESSYNSPLHF
V gene: TRBV27; J gene: TRBJ1-1; D gene: TRBD1; clone size: few; CDR3 DNA: TGTGCCAGCAGTCTATACCAAGGACAGGGGAGGAACACTGAAGCTTTCTTT; CDR3 protein: CASSLYQGQGRNTEAFF
V gene: TRBV19; J gene: TRBJ1-2; D gene: TRBD1; clone size: NA; CDR3 DNA: TGTGCCAGTATTGGAGACAGGGGTGTGCGAGGCTACACCTTC; CDR3 protein: CASIGDRGVRGYTF
V gene: TRBV7-8; J gene: TRBJ2-1; D gene: TRBD1; clone size: many; CDR3 DNA: TGTGCCAGCAGCTTACCGTTGACCGGGACAGATCAGTTCTTC; CDR3 protein: CASSLPLTGTDQFF
V gene: TRBV27; J gene: TRBJ2-1; D gene: TRBD1; clone size: few; CDR3 DNA: TGTGCCAACTTCCCCGGGGGCGCAAAAGGACAGGGCTCCTACAATGAGCAGTTCTTC; CDR3 protein: CANFPGGAKGQGSYNEQFF
V gene: TRBV12-3/TRBV12-4; J gene: TRBJ1-2; D gene: NA; clone size: NA; CDR3 DNA: TGTGCCAGCAGTTTAAGATCTAATGGCTACACCTTC; CDR3 protein: CASSLRSNGYTF
V gene: TRBV27; J gene: TRBJ2-7; D gene: NA; clone size: few; CDR3 DNA: TGTGCCAGCAGTGGCTCTGTAACGGGCGAGCAGTACTTC; CDR3 protein: CASSGSVTGEQYF
V gene: TRBV20-1; J gene: TRBJ2-7; D gene: TRBD2; clone size: NA; CDR3 DNA: TGCAGTGCTTACCCCCCAGCGGGGGGACCCTACGAGCAGTACTTC; CDR3 protein: CSAYPPAGGPYEQYF
V gene: TRBV3-1; J gene: TRBJ2-5; D gene: NA; clone size: NA; CDR3 DNA: TGTGCCAGCAGCTCTCAAGGAGGGGGGGGCCAAGAGACCCAGTACTTC; CDR3 protein: CASSSQGGGGQETQYF